The following is a TCR beta chain sequence with its context. What it recognizes is unknown. Sequencing was performed with immunoSEQ multiplex PCR; in TCRdb, only in-frame clones are kept and a portion is missing. The data hold approximately 18,000 clones, with around two thirds observed a single time. The data derive from a study of radiation and T cells in renal cell carcinoma. Study-level findings and limits: Irradiated tumors held more dominant CDR3 motifs than control tumors. Top tumor clonotypes rose in blood 2 weeks post-radiation, then contracted.

The treatment: 15 Gy SBRT to primary tumor, nephrectomy 4 weeks later. J gave up 8 bases and V 5 bases, and 10 bases lay outside the gene matches. There are 14 residues in the CDR3. Per germline, CDR1 SEHNR and CDR2 FQNEAQ (reference sequence). This sequence originates from a woman in her 70s with renal cell carcinoma. The material sequenced was tumor tissue, taken from a patient whose treatment included radiotherapy and nephrectomy. V gene TRBV7-9 combines with J gene TRBJ2-7, with TRBD1 matching over 9 bases. This CDR3 reads CASSAPGTGTKQYF. DNA of the CDR3: TGTGCCAGCAGCGCTCCCGGGACAGGGACGAAGCAGTACTTC.